The sequence of this TCR beta chain was determined in a study of T cell responses to AZD1222 COVID-19 vaccine (dated by TCRdb to the early 2020s). About the study as a whole: A total of 230 to 250 trial participants underwent TCR sequencing, of whom nearly 210 received two doses of AZD1222 and 26 received two doses of the MenACWY control vaccine. Trial participants were enrolled by age into 18-55, 56-69 and 70-plus year subgroups, with 148, 28 and 57 TCR-sequenced participants respectively. Study-level results and caveats: In the small 56-69-year group, the increase in depth fell short of significance, most likely because of low power. Because no day 14 peak-response samples were available, repertoires were characterized only after the peak T cell response. Reportedly, almost half of the unique spike-specific TCRs recognized epitopes lying outside the regions that are mutated in the B.1.351 and B.1.1.7 variants. Vaccine-associated CD4 TCRs spanned the whole spike protein, with dominant responses in regions 160-218 and 743-854. A significant rise in spike-specific TCR breadth and depth was observed after two AZD1222 doses relative to day 0 and relative to MenACWY recipients. Participants were mostly white British, with more females than males. The authors suggested clonal diversity may have been underestimated. Conclusions about previously exposed vaccinees were limited because only five to seven AZD1222 recipients were SARS-CoV-2 seropositive at baseline.

A word on this clone: Its antigen has not been determined. Base qualities are not at hand, and no much larger clone is one base apart.

From the cysteine up to the phenylalanine, the CDR3 has a length of 18 residues. Only the CDR3 part of the read is kept: 54 bases, read in frame from the first base. The CDR3 regions of human TCRbeta chains were analyzed by immunosequencing. As for the original processing: TCRs in the repertoires were matched against a reference library of SARS-CoV-2-specific TCRs that had been generated with the MIRA antigen-specificity platform. Breadth meant the fraction of unique TCRs that were SARS-CoV-2-associated, whereas depth meant the fraction of total T cells that were SARS-CoV-2-associated. Each spike-specific TCR was assigned to its reactive spike region and to a CD4 or CD8 class using the MIRA data. Log10-transformed breadth and depth values were compared by one-way ANOVA with Sidak's multiple comparisons tests. The table was pulled from immuneACCESS by TCRdb, which kept in-frame rearrangements only. Such tables lose some clones; where checked, under half of the loss comes from unresolved V genes, and the rest has no known cause. The V and J calls and the clone size are those of that table, but D and trimming were determined from the DNA. Recorded for this sample are about 140,000 clones; over 85% of them occurred a single time. Clones ranked in the top ten supply around 0.9% of the sample.

The sample's time point label is to be understood as: baseline before first vaccination. The sample's treatment or condition label, in plain terms: meningococcal conjugate vaccine given as trial control. Vaccinee samples were obtained from the UK trials COV001 and COV002, which included a single-blind randomized controlled phase 2/3 trial of AZD1222 (ChAdOx1 nCoV-19) in healthy adults. For TCRbeta chain sequencing, PBMC samples were collected from trial participants at day 0 and at day 28 after the second dose. The rearranged chain carries TRBV21-1 and TRBJ2-1; TRBD2 is the table's D call and was not checked against the DNA. TRBV21-1 has pseudogene status. The sequence was collected from an adult in good health. The source material was peripheral blood, sampled on day 0 of MenACWY control vaccination. The DNA sequence follows: TGTGCCAGCAGCAAAGCGCCGCGGGAGCGGGGGTGGTACAATGAGCAGTTCTTC. Its coded protein is CASSKAPRERGWYNEQFF.